What follows describes a single TCR beta chain. No antigen is known for it. This record comes from a study of T-cell memory formation after mild COVID-19. Looking at the study overall: Largely donor-specific sequence clusters came from two donors.

5'RACE primed from the constant segment yielded TCR alpha and TCR beta cDNA libraries bearing sample barcodes and UMIs. TCRdb re-called the 5' RACE reads through MiXCR, storing one row per CDR3 protein. The sample carries 95,000 to 110,000 distinct CDR3 sequences, approximately 15% recorded once. Study outcomes and limitations: Later expanders leaned CD4+, whereas clones that contracted between day 15 and 85 were balanced CD4/CD8. Prior to infection, memory already included some responding clones, suggesting cross-reactive memory joined.

Germline V gene data show CDR1 as LGHNT and CDR2 as FRNRAP. V was trimmed by 6 bases and J by 8 bases, leaving 16 bases between them. The CDR3 runs to 13 residues. The sequenced sample consisted of PBMCs or a T cell subset sorted from them (not recorded which). The clonotype was recovered from a man aged 18-30 years who had mild COVID-19 (a few samples of this study predate the infection). Cell type and time point are not known. The chain carries TRBV12-5 and TRBJ1-1, with D maybe TRBD1 (6 bases). CDR3 amino acids: CASGNGAGDEAFF. DNA for the CDR3: TGTGCTAGTGGCAATGGAGCAGGGGACGAAGCTTTCTTT.